This T cell receptor beta chain stems from a study of blood T cell repertoires in COVID-19. About the study: Collection of acute and convalescent COVID-19 samples took place in the United States, Italy and Spain.

The repertoire was sequenced with immunoSEQ multiplex PCR; TCRdb's copy has only in-frame clones and lacks some. The sample shows some 97,000 clones, 90% to 95% of them seen only once. This clonotype was obtained from a man aged 55 to 69 with acute or convalescent COVID-19. Sequenced input: peripheral blood.

The CDR3 nucleotides are TGTGCCAGCAGCCCCAGCGGGAGATCGGGTACGCAGTATTTT. Its protein is CASSPSGRSGTQYF. The V and J genes are TRBV3-1 (or the pseudogene TRBV3-2) and TRBJ2-3; 8 bases map to TRBD2. There are 14 residues in the CDR3. The V gene's germline CDR1 is LGHDT and CDR2 YNNKEL (reference sequence). V trimming: 4 bases; J trimming: 8 bases; junction bases outside the gene matches: 8.